This is a list of T cell receptor beta chains from one sample in a study of tumor-infiltrating lymphocytes in primary liver carcinoma. TCRdb analysed the multiplex PCR reads with MiXCR anew, one entry per CDR3 protein. The sample records 330,000 or so distinct CDR3 sequences, 65% being singletons. Specimen: peripheral blood. The receptor set was obtained from a man aged 35-49 years with primary liver carcinoma and hepatitis B virus infection. Each CDR3 is given with its conserved first and last residue. Fields, in order: J gene, V gene, clone size, D gene, CDR3 protein, CDR3 DNA. D genes are given only for firm matches. For some rows the clone size is stated as once, few or many, or as a class when expanded; others skip it.

TRBJ1-4 | TRBV5-1 | few | . | CASRTQHGTNEKLFF | TGCGCCAGCAGGACCCAGCACGGGACTAATGAAAAACTGTTTTTT
TRBJ1-6 | TRBV6-5 | few | . | CASSWDSRSYNSPLHF | TGTGCCAGCAGTTGGGACTCAAGGAGCTATAATTCACCCCTCCACTTT
TRBJ2-7 | TRBV10-2 | . | . | CASKVEPGPRNEQYF | TGCGCCAGTAAGGTTGAACCGGGACCCCGAAACGAGCAGTACTTC
TRBJ2-1 | TRBV10-3 | many | TRBD2 | CAISSLAGNEQFF | TGTGCCATCAGTTCACTAGCGGGCAATGAGCAGTTCTTC
TRBJ2-1 | TRBV11-2 | . | . | CAGSISGSHNEQFF | TGTGCCGGCAGCATTAGCGGCTCCCACAATGAGCAGTTCTTC
TRBJ2-3 | TRBV4-3 | many | . | CASSQDPGGPDTQYF | TGCGCCAGCAGCCAAGATCCTGGGGGCCCAGATACGCAGTATTTT
TRBJ1-5 | TRBV6-1 | many | TRBD1 | CASSVQQGDQPQHF | TGTGCCAGCAGTGTCCAACAGGGGGATCAGCCCCAGCATTTT
TRBJ1-1 | TRBV6-5 | . | . | CVNSPRLQVVMNTEAFF | TGTGTCAACAGTCCGCGATTACAGGTAGTGATGAACACTGAAGCTTTCTTT
TRBJ2-1 | TRBV5-1 | many | TRBD1 | CASSLEDRGWNEQFF | TGCGCCAGCAGCTTGGAGGACAGGGGGTGGAATGAGCAGTTCTTC
TRBJ2-7 | TRBV11-2 | . | . | CASSSPGTQYDQYF | TGTGCCAGCAGCTCCCCCGGTACACAGTACGACCAGTACTTC
TRBJ2-1 | TRBV10-3 | few | TRBD2 | CAISASTGGSKNEQFF | TGTGCCATCAGTGCGTCCACTGGCGGGAGTAAAAATGAGCAGTTCTTC
TRBJ1-2 | TRBV11-1 | . | . | CANSLAAEAICDYTF | TGTGCCAACAGCTTAGCGGCAGAGGCGATCTGTGACTACACCTTC
TRBJ1-1 | TRBV10-3 | . | . | CAISGGWTNTEAFF | TGTGCCATCAGTGGTGGATGGACGAACACTGAAGCTTTCTTT
TRBJ2-5 | TRBV11-3 | . | TRBD2 | CASGPGLAEIQYF | TGTGCCAGCGGCCCTGGACTAGCGGAGATCCAGTACTTC
TRBJ1-1 | TRBV7-9 | . | . | CASSSVISNTEAFF | TGTGCCAGCAGCTCAGTCATATCGAACACTGAAGCTTTCTTT
TRBJ1-4 | TRBV7-9 | . | . | CASSPKSHEELFF | TGTGCCAGCAGCCCTAAGAGCCATGAAGAACTGTTTTTT
TRBJ1-4 | TRBV28 | . | . | CASSLTDGSGKLFF | TGTGCCAGCAGTTTGACCGACGGCAGCGGAAAACTGTTTTTT
TRBJ1-1 | TRBV14 | few | . | CASSQIGGRFNTEAFF | TGTGCCAGCAGCCAAATAGGGGGGCGGTTCAACACTGAAGCTTTCTTT
TRBJ2-7 | TRBV4-2 | . | . | CASSQEATIGIREQYF | TGTGCCAGCAGCCAAGAAGCGACTATCGGGATTCGGGAGCAGTACTTC
TRBJ2-5 | TRBV11-2 | . | . | CASSIDSGPQYF | TGTGCCAGCAGTATAGATTCGGGTCCCCAGTACTTC
TRBJ2-5 | TRBV27 | once | . | CASSYSSSLETQYF | TGTGCCAGCAGTTATTCGAGTAGTCTGGAGACCCAGTACTTC
TRBJ2-7 | TRBV6-1 | . | . | CASSDMGSYYEQYF | TGTGCCAGCAGCGACATGGGGTCCTACTACGAGCAGTACTTC
TRBJ2-1 | TRBV10-3 | . | . | CVISESYNEQFF | TGTGTCATCAGTGAGTCCTACAATGAGCAGTTCTTC
TRBJ1-4 | TRBV12-3/TRBV12-4 | . | . | CASSFRGAGIEKLFF | TGTGCCAGCAGTTTCCGTGGGGCAGGGATTGAAAAACTGTTTTTT
TRBJ2-1 | TRBV11-2 | . | . | CANSLDTTANEQFF | TGTGCCAACAGCTTAGATACCACAGCTAATGAGCAGTTCTTC
TRBJ2-7 | TRBV12-3/TRBV12-4 | many | TRBD1 | CASSPVTGAGEQYF | TGTGCCAGCAGTCCTGTGACAGGGGCCGGCGAGCAGTACTTC
TRBJ2-1 | TRBV7-8 | once | . | CASILVPRGTSYNEQFF | TGTGCCAGCATCTTAGTCCCTCGCGGGACTTCCTACAATGAGCAGTTCTTC
TRBJ2-7 | TRBV6-5 | . | TRBD2 | CASRAGLAYTYEQYF | TGTGCCAGCAGGGCGGGACTAGCGTACACCTACGAGCAGTACTTC
TRBJ2-1 | TRBV11-3 | . | TRBD2 | CASSPGLLAVDMSEQFF | TGTGCCAGCAGCCCCGGACTTCTAGCGGTAGATATGTCTGAGCAGTTCTTC
TRBJ2-7 | TRBV11-2 | . | TRBD1 | CANSTGTGGYWYF | TGTGCCAACAGCACGGGGACAGGGGGATATTGGTACTTC
TRBJ2-5 | TRBV11-2 | . | . | CASSLGLAQEIQYF | TGTGCCAGCAGCTTAGGCCTAGCACAGGAGATCCAATACTTC
TRBJ1-5 | TRBV6-6 | . | . | CASSGPQGYSNQPQHF | TGTGCCAGCAGTGGACCCCAGGGGTATAGCAATCAGCCCCAGCATTTT
TRBJ2-4 | TRBV7-8 | . | TRBD2 | CASSLRRTGGVKNIQYF | TGTGCCAGCAGCTTACGTCGGACGGGGGGGGTCAAAAACATTCAGTATTTC
TRBJ2-1 | TRBV4-3 | many | . | CASSYRTATLNEQFF | TGCGCCAGCAGCTACAGGACAGCGACACTCAATGAGCAGTTCTTC
TRBJ1-5 | TRBV5-5 | many | . | CASSLSQGGNQPQHF | TGTGCCAGCAGCTTATCACAGGGAGGCAATCAGCCCCAGCATTTT
TRBJ1-6 | TRBV12-3/TRBV12-4 | many | . | CASRGRHSPLHF | TGTGCCAGCAGGGGACGCCATTCACCCCTCCACTTT